These 29 T cell receptor beta chains were sequenced from one sample in a study of blood T cell repertoires in COVID-19. This table comes from immunoSEQ multiplex PCR, and its TCRdb copy is limited to in-frame clones, with some not included. Of 160,000 or so clones in the sample, roughly 80% were seen once. The specimen was peripheral blood. The receptors originated from a woman between 70 and 85 years old with acute or convalescent COVID-19.

The chain links TRBV20-1 to TRBJ2-7, with 9 bases fitting TRBD1. The CDR3 covers 11 residues. The J segment lost 4 bases and the V segment lost 7 bases, leaving 2 bases of the junction unmatched. Germline CDR1 reads DFQATT; CDR2 reads SNEGSKA (reference sequence). DNA for the CDR3: TGCAGTGTTGACAGGGGGTACGAGCAGTACTTC. Its translation is CSVDRGYEQYF.

V is TRBV27 and J is TRBJ1-5; D uncertain. The CDR3 extends over 15 amino acids. Germline V CDR1 and CDR2: MNHEY, SMNVEV (reference sequence). Trimming pared 4 bases from V and 3 bases from J, leaving 13 bases between. The CDR3 loop reads CASSSEGLYNQPQHF. CDR3 DNA sequence: TGTGCCAGCAGTTCCGAGGGTCTTTACAATCAGCCCCAGCATTTT.

Concerning this clone: This sample includes further DNA sequences coding for the same CDR3. The chain is built from TRBV18 and TRBJ1-6; 9 positions match TRBD1. Losses at the gene ends were 3 bases for V and 9 bases for J; bases not matched to a gene: 3. Germline CDR1 KGHSH, CDR2 LQKENI. The CDR3 spans 14 residues. CDR3 sequence reads: CASSPGQGGSPLHF. DNA for the CDR3: TGTGCCAGCTCACCGGGACAGGGTGGTTCACCCCTCCACTTT.

The CDR3 loop reads CASSDPGTGTEKLFF. CDR3 coding DNA: TGCGCCAGCAGTGATCCCGGGACAGGGACTGAAAAACTGTTTTTT. This rearrangement joins TRBV10-2 to TRBJ1-4, with TRBD1 identical over 9 bases. The V gene's germline CDR1 is WSHSY and CDR2 SAAADI. The V segment lost 3 bases and the J segment 7 bases; nucleotides outside the gene matches: 6. This CDR3 is built from 15 residues.

The rearrangement links TRBV4-3 to TRBJ1-4; weak D call: TRBD1 (5 bases). The CDR3 extends over 17 amino acids. Germline lookup yields CDR1 LGHNA and CDR2 YSLEER. Between the trimmed V and J ends, which lost 0 bases and 3 bases, there was a span of 14 bases. The CDR3 loop is CASSQDWAGFPNEKLFF. The CDR3 DNA follows: TGCGCCAGCAGCCAAGATTGGGCAGGGTTTCCTAATGAAAAACTGTTTTTT.

In this sample, this clone turned up a few times. The chain couples TRBV3-1 (or the pseudogene TRBV3-2) to TRBJ2-3; 15 nucleotides agree with TRBD2. Trimming at V came to 4 bases and at J to 2 bases, leaving 7 bases not matched to a gene. CDR1 and CDR2 (germline): LGHDT, YNNKEL (reference sequence). This CDR3 is 18 amino acids long. The CDR3 DNA is TGTGCCAGCAGCCTCGGACTAGCGGGAGGGCCTCTCACAGATACGCAGTATTTT. Translated: CASSLGLAGGPLTDTQYF.

This clone occurred a few times. This sequence joins TRBV12-5 and TRBJ2-1; the D gene is possibly TRBD2 (6 bases). In germline, CDR1 is LGHNT, CDR2 FRNRAP. V lost 7 bases and J 7 bases, leaving 20 bases between the germline ends. The CDR3 sequence is 15 residues long. This CDR3 is CASAEGHGSGNEQFF. CDR3 coding DNA: TGTGCTAGTGCCGAGGGTCACGGGAGCGGTAATGAGCAGTTCTTC.

This chain's CDR3 is CASSLAPGGNTEAFF. The CDR3 DNA reads as TGTGCCAGCAGCTTAGCCCCAGGGGGCAACACTGAAGCTTTCTTT. This chain links TRBV7-2 with TRBJ1-1, with 8 bases lining up with TRBD1. Looked up from germline, CDR1 is SGHTA and CDR2 is FQGNSA. Germline trimming cut 0 bases from V and 2 bases from J; bases unmatched to any gene: 2. This CDR3 contains 15 residues.

Only a few counts were recorded for this clone. This chain uses TRBV7-2 with TRBJ2-7; 9 nucleotides line up with TRBD2. V lost 3 bases and J lost 2; bases outside the gene matches: 8. This CDR3 has 16 residues. Germline V CDR1 and CDR2: SGHTA, FQGNSA. CDR3 DNA: TGTGCCAGCAGCTTCCTAGCGGGACGCCAGGCCTACGAGCAGTACTTC. Translation: CASSFLAGRQAYEQYF.

There are a few counts of this clone. The chain has TRBV30 and TRBJ1-5, with D unclear. V gave up 4 bases and J gave up 0 bases, with 10 bases separating them. The germline V gene encodes CDR1 GTSNPN and CDR2 SVGIG (reference sequence). This CDR3 comprises 14 residues. CDR3 in amino acids: CAWTTTSSNQPQHF. DNA for the CDR3: TGTGCCTGGACCACCACATCTAGCAATCAGCCCCAGCATTTT. The variable domain in full, completed from reference TRBV30 and TRBJ1-5, reads SQTIHQWPATLVQPVGSPLSLECTVEGTSNPNLYWYRQAAGRGLQLLFYSVGIGQISSEVPQNLSASRPQDRQFILSSKKLLLSDSGFYLCAWTTTSSNQPQHFGDGTRLSIL.

The chain links TRBV27 to TRBJ2-1, with D possibly TRBD2 on 6 matching bases. The CDR3 runs to 15 residues. Germline V gives CDR1 MNHEY, CDR2 SMNVEV (reference sequence). Trimming took 4 bases from V and 9 from J, leaving 19 bases between them. CDR3 nucleotides: TGTGCCAGCAGTTGGCGGGGCCAATTAGCCGGTGAGCAGTTCTTC. As protein: CASSWRGQLAGEQFF.

This clone turned up a few times. The chain is built from TRBV11-2 and TRBJ2-5; TRBD1 might be the D (5 bases). Trimming stripped 3 bases from V and 5 bases from J, with 13 bases between. The CDR3 runs 14 residues. Germline assignment: CDR1 SGHAT and CDR2 FQNNGV. DNA for the CDR3: TGTGCCAGCAGCTTGTTGGGGCCTCTGGAGACCCAGTACTTC. Translating gives CASSLLGPLETQYF.

The table lists this clone with a count of one. This chain connects TRBV11-2 to TRBJ1-1; D is unresolved. The CDR3 is 12 residues long. The V gene's germline CDR1 is SGHAT and CDR2 FQNNGV. The V end lost 3 bases, the J end lost 5 bases, and 7 bases lay between the germline ends. In DNA, the CDR3 is TGTGCCAGCAGCTTTGGAGGGACTGAAGCTTTCTTT. Residues: CASSFGGTEAFF.

The chain is built from TRBV6-6 and TRBJ2-5; tentatively, D is TRBD1 (6 bases). V gave up 2 bases and J gave up 3 bases, with 16 bases separating them. The CDR3 is 16 residues long. Germline values: CDR1 MNHNY, CDR2 SVGAGI (reference sequence). CDR3 sequence (DNA): TGTGCCAGCAGTTACACGAGAGGGGGTGGGAAAGAGACCCAGTACTTC. Translated, it gives CASSYTRGGGKETQYF.

The count of this clone is one. The chain is built from TRBV20-1 and TRBJ2-1; D gene uncertain. Germline V gene sequence: CDR1 DFQATT, CDR2 SNEGSKA (reference sequence). There are 12 residues in the CDR3. V dropped 3 bases and J dropped 5 bases, with 8 bases sitting between them. In nucleotides, the CDR3 is TGCAGTGCTAGTAGAACAAACAATGAGCAGTTCTTC. It is translated as CSASRTNNEQFF.

The rearrangement uses TRBV7-8 and TRBJ1-6, with D perhaps matching TRBD1 (6 bases). Germline V gene data show CDR1 as SGHVS and CDR2 as FQNEAQ. The CDR3 is made up of 16 amino acids. The germline V and J ends were trimmed by 2 bases and 5 bases, with 13 bases remaining between them. CDR3 region: CASSLQGSVNNSPLHF. CDR3 bases: TGTGCCAGCAGCTTACAGGGGAGCGTTAATAATTCACCCCTCCACTTT. Variable domain in full (rest from reference TRBV7-8 and TRBJ1-6): GAGVSQSPRYKVAKRGQDVALRCDPISGHVSLFWYQQALGQGPEFLTYFQNEAQLDKSGLPSDRFFAERPEGSVSTLKIQRTQQEDSAVYLCASSLQGSVNNSPLHFGNGTRLTVT.

This clone was counted a few times. The rearrangement joins TRBV19 to TRBJ1-3, with 9 positions matching TRBD1. Per the germline V gene, CDR1 is LNHDA and CDR2 is SQIVND (reference sequence). This CDR3 is built from 15 residues. V was clipped by 2 bases and J by 3 bases; unmatched bases: 2. CDR3 DNA: TGTGCCAGTAGTATAACAGGGGGCGTTGGAAACACCATATATTTT. It translates to CASSITGGVGNTIYF.

V gene TRBV9 combines with J gene TRBJ1-3; TRBD1 is a possible D gene (5 bases). Germline V gene lookup returns CDR1 SGDLS and CDR2 YYNGEE. V was cut by 0 bases and J by 1 base, with 14 bases left in between. The CDR3 covers 17 residues. CDR3 loop: CASSVEGQGYSGNTIYF. The CDR3 DNA is TGTGCCAGCAGCGTAGAAGGTCAGGGATATTCTGGAAACACCATATATTTT.

This chain connects TRBV19 to TRBJ1-4, with no clear D. CDR3 length equals 14 residues. Germline CDR1 is LNHDA and CDR2 is SQIVND (reference sequence). The germline V and J ends were trimmed by 10 bases and 5 bases, with 17 bases remaining between them. CDR3 nucleotides: TGTGCCACTTCGAGTGGGCGAACAAATGAAAAACTGTTTTTT. Its protein is CATSSGRTNEKLFF.

V is TRBV4-3 and J is TRBJ2-7; TRBD2 might be the D (5 bases). Germline CDR1 and CDR2: LGHNA and YSLEER. The CDR3 has 17 amino acids. Between the trimmed V and J ends, which lost 1 base and 2 bases, there was a span of 18 bases. The DNA for the CDR3 is TGCGCCAGCAGCCAAGTGGTTAGCGCACGATACCCCTACGAGCAGTACTTC. Its protein is CASSQVVSARYPYEQYF.

The V and J genes are TRBV18 and TRBJ2-2; tentative D call: TRBD2 (5 bases). The CDR3 extends over 15 amino acids. Trimming shortened V by 3 bases and J by 1 base, and 9 bases separated the two germline ends. Germline CDR1 reads KGHSH; CDR2 reads LQKENI. The CDR3 protein is CASSPGVQNTGELFF. In DNA form, the CDR3 reads TGTGCCAGCTCACCGGGAGTACAGAACACCGGGGAGCTGTTTTTT.

This chain uses TRBV10-3 with TRBJ1-4; the D is unclear. CDR3 size: 14 residues. CDR1 and CDR2 from the germline V gene are ENHRY and SYGVKD. V lost 5 bases, J lost 7 bases, and 14 bases lay in between. The CDR3 loop is CAISQRWGGEKLFF. CDR3 DNA sequence: TGTGCCATCAGTCAACGATGGGGAGGTGAAAAACTGTTTTTT.

This sequence joins TRBV12-5 and TRBJ1-1, with a tentative D call TRBD1 (6 bases). V was pared by 4 bases and J by 7 bases, with 13 bases between. This CDR3 region has 13 residues. Germline lookup yields CDR1 LGHNT and CDR2 FRNRAP. CDR3 residues: CASGWDTDLEAFF. DNA of the CDR3: TGTGCTAGTGGTTGGGACACGGACCTTGAAGCTTTCTTT.

The chain carries TRBV11-2 and TRBJ2-2, with D possibly being TRBD2 (6 bases). CDR1 SGHAT and CDR2 FQNNGV come from the germline V gene. The CDR3 totals 13 residues. V was clipped by 1 base and J by 11 bases, with 11 bases between them. CDR3 bases: TGTGCCAGCAGCTTAGGTATTGCGGGAGAGCTGTTTTTT. It specifies CASSLGIAGELFF.

The chain recombines TRBV27 with TRBJ2-7, with 8 bases fitting TRBD2. Germline values: CDR1 MNHEY, CDR2 SMNVEV (reference sequence). The CDR3 extends over 14 amino acids. The ends lost 7 bases at V and 6 bases at J; junction bases unmatched: 11. The CDR3 coding sequence is TGTGCCAGCAATTTTCGGGCGGGGGGACCCGAGCAGTACTTC. Translating it yields CASNFRAGGPEQYF.

The V gene is TRBV12-3 or TRBV12-4, the J gene TRBJ1-2; D is ambiguous. Deletions cut 3 bases from V and 5 bases from J, with 10 bases between. This CDR3 has 13 amino acids. This CDR3 reads CASSLIDRYGYTF. The CDR3 DNA reads as TGTGCCAGCAGTTTGATTGATCGGTATGGCTACACCTTC.

The rearrangement uses TRBV2 and TRBJ1-6, with D maybe TRBD1 (5 bases). The CDR3 is made up of 18 amino acids. The ends were cut back, 5 bases at V and 0 bases at J, with 17 bases in the middle. Germline lookup yields CDR1 SNHLY and CDR2 FYNNEI. CDR3 sequence: CASSWISGAGSYNSPLHF. The CDR3 nucleotides are TGTGCCAGCAGTTGGATCAGCGGGGCCGGCTCCTATAATTCACCCCTCCACTTT.

This clone has only a few counts. The rearrangement links TRBV11-2 to TRBJ2-3; tentative D call: TRBD1 (5 bases). CDR1 is SGHAT, CDR2 FQNNGV, per germline. CDR3 length: 14 amino acids. V was trimmed by 1 base and J by 6 bases, leaving 11 bases between them. The CDR3 reads CASSLGRDGDTQYF. The CDR3 DNA sequence: TGTGCCAGCAGCTTAGGCAGGGATGGGGATACGCAGTATTTT. Together with reference TRBV11-2 and TRBJ2-3, the CDR3 gives the full variable domain: EAGVAQSPRYKIIEKRQSVAFWCNPISGHATLYWYQQILGQGPKLLIQFQNNGVVDDSQLPKDRFSAERLKGVDSTLKIQPAKLEDSAVYLCASSLGRDGDTQYFGPGTRLTVL.

The V and J genes are TRBV28 and TRBJ1-1; D may be TRBD1 (5 bases). Deletions cut 1 base from V and 0 bases from J, with 15 bases between. Germline lookup yields CDR1 MDHEN and CDR2 SYDVKM. This CDR3 comprises 17 residues. CDR3 loop: CASSLSGRATMNTEAFF. Written as DNA, the CDR3 is TGTGCCAGCAGTTTATCAGGCAGGGCGACCATGAACACTGAAGCTTTCTTT.